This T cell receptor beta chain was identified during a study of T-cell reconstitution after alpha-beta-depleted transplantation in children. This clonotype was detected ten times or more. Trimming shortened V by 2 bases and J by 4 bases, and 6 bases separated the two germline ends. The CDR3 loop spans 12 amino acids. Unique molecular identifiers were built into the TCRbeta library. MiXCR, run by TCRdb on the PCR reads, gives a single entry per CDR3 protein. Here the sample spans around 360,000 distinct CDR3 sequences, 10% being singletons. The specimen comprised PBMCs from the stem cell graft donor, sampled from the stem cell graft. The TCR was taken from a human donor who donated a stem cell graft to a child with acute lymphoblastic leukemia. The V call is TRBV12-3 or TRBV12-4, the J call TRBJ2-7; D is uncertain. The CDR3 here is CASSLNGYEQYF. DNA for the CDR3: TGTGCCAGCAGTTTAAATGGATACGAGCAGTACTTC.